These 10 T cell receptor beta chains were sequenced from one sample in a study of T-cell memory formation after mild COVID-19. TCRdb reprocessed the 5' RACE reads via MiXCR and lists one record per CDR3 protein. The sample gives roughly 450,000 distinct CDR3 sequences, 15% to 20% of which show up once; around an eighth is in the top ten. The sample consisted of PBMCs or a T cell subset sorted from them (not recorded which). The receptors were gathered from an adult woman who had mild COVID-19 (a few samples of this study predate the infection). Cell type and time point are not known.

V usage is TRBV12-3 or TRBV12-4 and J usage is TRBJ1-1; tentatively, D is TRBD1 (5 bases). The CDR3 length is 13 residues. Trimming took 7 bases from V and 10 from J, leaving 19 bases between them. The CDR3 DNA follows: TGTGCCAGCAATAGTGGGGGGAAGGGTGGAGCTTTCTTT. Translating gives CASNSGGKGGAFF.

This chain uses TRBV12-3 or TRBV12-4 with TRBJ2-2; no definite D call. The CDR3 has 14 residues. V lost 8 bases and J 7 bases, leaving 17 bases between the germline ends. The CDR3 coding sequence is TGTGCCAGCGGCCTCTCGAGTATAGGCGGGGAGCTGTTTTTT. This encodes CASGLSSIGGELFF.

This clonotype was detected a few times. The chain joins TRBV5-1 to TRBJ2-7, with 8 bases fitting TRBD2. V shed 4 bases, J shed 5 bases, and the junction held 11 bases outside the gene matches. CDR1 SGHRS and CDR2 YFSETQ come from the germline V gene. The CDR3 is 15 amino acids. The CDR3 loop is CASSATSELGHEQYF. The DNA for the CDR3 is TGCGCCAGCAGCGCGACTAGCGAACTCGGCCACGAGCAGTACTTC.

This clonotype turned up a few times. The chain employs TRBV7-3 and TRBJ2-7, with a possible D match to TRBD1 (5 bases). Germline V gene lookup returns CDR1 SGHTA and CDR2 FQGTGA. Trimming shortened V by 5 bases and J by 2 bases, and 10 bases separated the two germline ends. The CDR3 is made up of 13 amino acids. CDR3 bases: TGTGCCAGCAGCATTGGACACCCCTACGAGCAGTACTTC. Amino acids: CASSIGHPYEQYF.

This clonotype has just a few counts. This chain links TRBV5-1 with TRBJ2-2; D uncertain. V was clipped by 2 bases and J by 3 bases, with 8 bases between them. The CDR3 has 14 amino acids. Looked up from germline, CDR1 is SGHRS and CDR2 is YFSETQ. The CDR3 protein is CASSFDPYTGELFF. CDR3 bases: TGCGCCAGCAGCTTTGACCCGTACACCGGGGAGCTGTTTTTT.

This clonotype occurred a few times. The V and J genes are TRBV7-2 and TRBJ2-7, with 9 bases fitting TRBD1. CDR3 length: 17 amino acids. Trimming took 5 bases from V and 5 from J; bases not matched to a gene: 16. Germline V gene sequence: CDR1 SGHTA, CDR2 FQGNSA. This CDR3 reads CASSRRPPGQGGDEQYF. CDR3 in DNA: TGTGCCAGCAGCCGAAGGCCCCCGGGACAGGGTGGGGACGAGCAGTACTTC.

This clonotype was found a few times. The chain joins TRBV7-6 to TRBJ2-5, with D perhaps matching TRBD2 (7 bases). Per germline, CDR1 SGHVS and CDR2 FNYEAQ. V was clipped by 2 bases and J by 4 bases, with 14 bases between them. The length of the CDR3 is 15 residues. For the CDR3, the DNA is TGTGCCAGCAGCTTATCTTGGGGAGGGGGAGAGACCCAGTACTTC. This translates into CASSLSWGGGETQYF. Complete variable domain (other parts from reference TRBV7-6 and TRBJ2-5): GAGVSQSPRYKVTKRGQDVALRCDPISGHVSLYWYRQALGQGPEFLTYFNYEAQQDKSGLPNDRFSAERPEGSISTLTIQRTEQRDSAMYRCASSLSWGGGETQYFGPGTRLLVL.

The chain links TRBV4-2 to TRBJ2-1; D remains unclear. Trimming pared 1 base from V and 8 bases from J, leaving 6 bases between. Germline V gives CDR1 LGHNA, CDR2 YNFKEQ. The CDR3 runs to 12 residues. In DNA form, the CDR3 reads TGTGCCAGCAGCCAAGCTGCCTATGAGCAGTTCTTC. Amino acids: CASSQAAYEQFF.

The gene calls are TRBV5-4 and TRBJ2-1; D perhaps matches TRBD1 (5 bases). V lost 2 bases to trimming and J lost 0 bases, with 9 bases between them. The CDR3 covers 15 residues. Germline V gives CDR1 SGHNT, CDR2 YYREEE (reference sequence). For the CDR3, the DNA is TGTGCCAGCAGCTTCCAGGGTGGCTCCTACAATGAGCAGTTCTTC. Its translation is CASSFQGGSYNEQFF.

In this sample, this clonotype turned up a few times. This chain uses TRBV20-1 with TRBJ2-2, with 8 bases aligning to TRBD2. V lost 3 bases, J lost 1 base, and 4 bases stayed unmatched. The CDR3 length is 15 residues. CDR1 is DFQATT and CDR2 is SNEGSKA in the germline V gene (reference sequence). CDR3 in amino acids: CSARVAGRNTGELFF. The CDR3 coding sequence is TGCAGTGCTAGGGTAGCGGGGAGGAACACCGGGGAGCTGTTTTTT.